This T cell receptor (beta chain) was recorded in a study of T cells after yellow fever vaccination. Using its own MiXCR run on the 5' RACE reads, TCRdb lists one record per CDR3 protein. The sample holds nearly 300,000 distinct CDR3 sequences, around 9.3% seen once. The germline V gene has CDR1 MGHRA and CDR2 YSYEKL. The CDR3 has 16 residues. V gave up 0 bases and J gave up 7 bases; unmatched junction bases: 8. This clonotype was observed a few times. Sequenced here: CD4+ T cells sorted from PBMCs, sampled 5 days after the yellow fever booster vaccination. The receptor's source is a man younger than 30 who received the YFV17D yellow fever vaccine. The chain is built from TRBV4-1 and TRBJ2-1; 8 bases map to TRBD1. The CDR3 DNA follows: TGCGCCAGCAGCCAAGACTCAGGACAGGGTCGTAATGAGCAGTTCTTC. It codes for CASSQDSGQGRNEQFF.